This passage covers 10 T cell receptor beta chains from one sample sequenced in a study of control samples from healthy donors and cancer patients. Assay used: immunoSEQ multiplex PCR; TCRdb lists only in-frame clones, some missing. This sample has more than 50,000 clones; 90% occur once, and the top ten carry 1% to 1.5%. The sequencing sample was made of PBMCs. The receptors shown here come from a woman between 45 and 65 years old with colorectal cancer.

This clone is a singleton in its sample. This chain joins TRBV11-2 and TRBJ1-6, with 7 bases lining up with TRBD1. Germline V gene sequence: CDR1 SGHAT, CDR2 FQNNGV. CDR3 length equals 15 residues. V lost 4 bases to trimming and J lost 5 bases; unmatched junction nucleotides: 5. The CDR3 DNA reads as TGTGCCAGCAGCTCCTCGGACAGGAATAATTCACCCCTCCACTTT. This translates into CASSSSDRNNSPLHF. The whole variable domain, filled in from reference TRBV11-2 and TRBJ1-6, reads EAGVAQSPRYKIIEKRQSVAFWCNPISGHATLYWYQQILGQGPKLLIQFQNNGVVDDSQLPKDRFSAERLKGVDSTLKIQPAKLEDSAVYLCASSSSDRNNSPLHFGNGTRLTVT.

The chain is built from TRBV7-6 and TRBJ1-6; D might be TRBD1 (5 bases). CDR3 length: 14 amino acids. In germline, CDR1 is SGHVS, CDR2 FNYEAQ. The V gene lost 5 bases and the J gene lost 14 bases, with 19 bases spanning the gap. This CDR3 reads CASSRDVGGGALHF. The CDR3 bases are TGTGCCAGCAGCAGGGACGTCGGAGGTGGGGCCCTCCACTTT.

In this sample, this clone turned up once. This rearrangement joins TRBV7-9 to TRBJ2-1, with TRBD2 as a possible D gene (5 bases). The V end lost 5 bases, the J end lost 10 bases, and 12 bases lay between the germline ends. The CDR3 covers 12 residues. Germline V gene sequence: CDR1 SEHNR, CDR2 FQNEAQ (reference sequence). CDR3 sequence reads: CASSTSRGEQFF. For the CDR3, the DNA is TGTGCCAGCAGCACAAGTAGAGGGGAGCAGTTCTTC.

The CDR3 spells CASRQPGSGNTIYF. DNA of the CDR3: TGTGCCAGCAGACAACCGGGTTCTGGAAACACCATATATTTT. The chain combines TRBV7-2 with TRBJ1-3; D call uncertain. Germline CDR1 SGHTA, CDR2 FQGNSA. Trimming removed 6 bases at V and 1 base at J, with 10 bases between. The CDR3 covers 14 residues.

This clone was seen just once. The chain employs TRBV19 and TRBJ1-5, with unresolved D. This CDR3 spans 14 amino acids. Deletions cut 3 bases from V and 2 bases from J, with 8 bases between. The germline V gene encodes CDR1 LNHDA and CDR2 SQIVND (reference sequence). This chain's CDR3 is CASSMAWGNQPQHF. As DNA, the CDR3 is TGTGCCAGTAGTATGGCGTGGGGCAATCAGCCCCAGCATTTT. Drawing the rest from reference TRBV19 and TRBJ1-5, the complete variable domain is DGGITQSPKYLFRKEGQNVTLSCEQNLNHDAMYWYRQDPGQGLRLIYYSQIVNDFQKGDIAEGYSVSREKKESFPLTVTSAQKNPTAFYLCASSMAWGNQPQHFGDGTRLSIL.

The V call is TRBV12-3 or TRBV12-4, the J call TRBJ1-5; D not resolved. The CDR3 runs to 10 residues. V was clipped by 8 bases and J by 15 bases, with 14 bases between them. CDR3 in amino acids: CASPPLTSHF. The CDR3 bases are TGTGCCAGCCCCCCTTTAACTTCGCATTTT.

The V and J genes are TRBV5-1 and TRBJ2-2, with TRBD2 identical over 9 bases. In germline, CDR1 is SGHRS, CDR2 YFSETQ. The trim removed 2 bases at V and 0 bases at J, leaving 8 bases unmatched. CDR3 length equals 18 residues. The CDR3 protein is CASSFRASGASNTGELFF. In DNA, the CDR3 is TGCGCCAGCAGCTTCAGGGCTAGCGGGGCGTCGAACACCGGGGAGCTGTTTTTT.

The chain employs TRBV18 and TRBJ1-5; tentative D call: TRBD1 (5 bases). CDR1 KGHSH and CDR2 LQKENI come from the germline V gene. The CDR3 loop spans 16 amino acids. Trimming removed 6 bases from V and 1 base from J, with 16 bases in between. The CDR3 loop reads CASSPNGGGSNQPQHF. DNA for the CDR3: TGTGCCAGCTCGCCAAACGGGGGAGGGAGCAATCAGCCCCAGCATTTT. The full variable domain, rest sourced from reference TRBV18 and TRBJ1-5, is NAGVMQNPRHLVRRRGQEARLRCSPMKGHSHVYWYRQLPEEGLKFMVYLQKENIIDESGMPKERFSAEFPKEGPSILRIQQVVRGDSAAYFCASSPNGGGSNQPQHFGDGTRLSIL.

The rearrangement uses TRBV20-1 and TRBJ2-5; D is unresolved. V lost 2 bases and J 5 bases, leaving 6 bases between the germline ends. This CDR3 is built from 11 residues. Germline V lookup: CDR1 DFQATT, CDR2 SNEGSKA (reference sequence). CDR3 DNA sequence: TGCAGTGCTAGATTGCTGGAGACCCAGTACTTC. This gives the protein CSARLLETQYF.

J is TRBJ1-1 and V is TRBV7-8; 11 positions agree with TRBD1. Looked up from germline, CDR1 is SGHVS and CDR2 is FQNEAQ. The trim removed 5 bases at V and 6 bases at J, leaving 8 bases unmatched. CDR3 length: 15 residues. CDR3 sequence: CASSAAGTGGSEAFF. CDR3 bases: TGTGCCAGCAGCGCCGCCGGGACAGGGGGTTCTGAAGCTTTCTTT. Supplemented by reference TRBV7-8 and TRBJ1-1, the full variable domain reads GAGVSQSPRYKVAKRGQDVALRCDPISGHVSLFWYQQALGQGPEFLTYFQNEAQLDKSGLPSDRFFAERPEGSVSTLKIQRTQQEDSAVYLCASSAAGTGGSEAFFGQGTRLTVV.